What follows describes a single T cell receptor beta chain. Antigen unknown. The data derive from a study of T cell responses to AZD1222 COVID-19 vaccine. Study outcomes and limitations: Females made up more of the donors, who were largely white British, and clonal diversity may have come out too low. The study reported that nearly half of spike-specific TCRs target unmutated variant regions.

The repertoire was sequenced with immunoSEQ multiplex PCR; TCRdb's copy has only in-frame clones and lacks some. The sample lists roughly 170,000 clones, about nine tenths occurring once. This specimen was peripheral blood, taken on day 0 of AZD1222 vaccination. The TCR sequence derives from an adult in good health.

CDR3 loop: CASSLWSGSGGELFF. The DNA for the CDR3 is TGTGCCAGCAGTTTATGGTCCGGGTCGGGCGGGGAGCTGTTTTTT. The V gene is TRBV28, the J gene TRBJ2-2; no firm D call. CDR3 length: 15 residues. The V gene's germline CDR1 is MDHEN and CDR2 SYDVKM. Trimming cost V 0 bases and J 7 bases, with 12 bases left between them.